This T cell receptor (beta chain) was recovered during a study of beta chain features in type 1 diabetes. Findings and limits, study-wide: All four CD4+ subsets from Type 1 diabetes patients carried moderately but significantly shorter TCRB CDR3s.

The table lists this clone with a few counts. Its antigen remains unknown. The CDR3 consists of 13 residues. V was cut by 1 base and J by 3 bases, with 7 bases left in between. CDR1 and CDR2 from the germline V gene are SGHNT and YYREEE (reference sequence). Sequenced material consisted of expressed TCRB transcripts (all of the isolated RNA was reverse transcribed). Assay used: immunoSEQ multiplex PCR; TCRdb lists only in-frame clones, some missing. The table records 500,000 to 800,000 clones, approximately 13% of them present only once. The clonotype comes from a man aged 30 to 45 with type 1 diabetes. The sequencing sample was made of naive CD4+ T cells from blood. This chain uses TRBV5-4 with TRBJ2-5; D may be TRBD1 (6 bases). CDR3 bases: TGTGCCAGCAGCTTGAAGGGGGAAGAGACCCAGTACTTC. Translating it yields CASSLKGEETQYF.